Listed below are T cell receptor beta chains from one sample, sequenced in a study of cytomegalovirus exposure and HLA in healthy donors. Some clones are missing from TCRdb's copy, which holds only in-frame ones; the method was immunoSEQ multiplex PCR. This table has 95,000 to 110,000 clones, roughly three quarters appearing once. Specimen: PBMCs. These receptor sequences come from a woman aged 18-29 years in good health and CMV-seropositive. Both conserved end residues are part of each CDR3. Fields, in order: J gene, V gene, D gene, clone size, CDR3 DNA, CDR3 protein. A D gene is named only where the DNA matches it firmly. Part of the rows lack a size; the others show once, few, many or a class for expanded clones.

TRBJ2-5	TRBV7-2	.	.	TGTGCCAGCAGCTTGCTTCGGGAGACCCAGTACTTC	CASSLLRETQYF
TRBJ2-3	TRBV2	.	.	TGTGCCAGCACTACAGATACGCAGTATTTT	CASTTDTQYF
TRBJ2-2	TRBV7-9	TRBD1	.	TGTGCCAGCAGCTCCCGGGACAGGGAGAACACCGGGGAGCTGTTTTTT	CASSSRDRENTGELFF
TRBJ2-7	TRBV5-1	TRBD1	few	TGCGCCAGCACCAAAAAGACAGGGTTGGGTTTTGGGGAGTCCTACGAGCAGTACTTC	CASTKKTGLGFGESYEQYF
TRBJ1-4	TRBV5-1	TRBD1	.	TGCGCCAGCAGCCTGGACAGGGGCAATGAAAAACTGTTTTTT	CASSLDRGNEKLFF
TRBJ1-1	TRBV27	TRBD1	.	TGTGCCAGCAGTATTCAGGGGGTCACTGAAGCTTTCTTT	CASSIQGVTEAFF
TRBJ1-2	TRBV6-6	.	.	TGTGCCAGCAGCGAAGACCGGGTGGACTTC	CASSEDRVDF
TRBJ1-1	TRBV12-5	TRBD1	.	TGTGCTAGTGGCCGCGACAGGGGGGAAGCTTTCTTT	CASGRDRGEAFF
TRBJ2-7	TRBV27	TRBD2	.	TGTGCCAGCAGTTTCTCGGCTAGCGGGAGCCACGAGCAGTACTTC	CASSFSASGSHEQYF
TRBJ2-2	TRBV4-2	TRBD2	.	TGTGCCAGCAGCCGGGGTAGCGGGAGCAACACCGGGGAGCTGTTTTTT	CASSRGSGSNTGELFF
TRBJ2-1	TRBV2	TRBD1	.	TGTGCCAGCGGTAGACAGGGGGGTGGTGAGCAGTTCTTC	CASGRQGGGEQFF
TRBJ1-1	TRBV7-9	TRBD1	.	TGTGCCAGCAGCCCCCAGGGGGCCGAAGCTTTCTTT	CASSPQGAEAFF
TRBJ1-1	TRBV7-2	.	.	TGTGCCAGCAGCGCGGGAGATTCGACTGAAGCTTTCTTT	CASSAGDSTEAFF
TRBJ2-1	TRBV5-4	.	few	TGTGCCAGCAGCTTGTCTCTTCCGGGGAGTGAGCAGTTCTTC	CASSLSLPGSEQFF
TRBJ2-5	TRBV7-9	TRBD1	.	TGTGCCAGCAGCATCCGGACAGGGGTAGAAGAGACCCAGTACTTC	CASSIRTGVEETQYF
TRBJ2-7	TRBV5-5	.	.	TGTGCCAGCAGCCCCCCAGACAGTCCGTCAGCCTACGAGCAGTACTTC	CASSPPDSPSAYEQYF
TRBJ2-3	TRBV6-4	.	.	TGTGCCAGCAGTGATACAGATGGGACAGATACGCAGTATTTT	CASSDTDGTDTQYF
TRBJ2-3	TRBV5-4	TRBD2	few	TGTGCCAGCCCGGGAGAGCTAGCGGGAGCCACAGATACGCAGTATTTT	CASPGELAGATDTQYF
TRBJ1-5	TRBV6-6	.	few	TGTGCCAGCACGGAACAGATGACTACGACCCAGCATTTT	CASTEQMTTTQHF
TRBJ2-2	TRBV5-4	.	.	TGTGCCAGCACCAAGGGGGGGACCGGGGAGCTGTTTTTT	CASTKGGTGELFF
TRBJ1-5	TRBV19	TRBD1	.	TGTGCCAGTACCATGGCAGGGGGAGGTCAGCCCCAGCATTTT	CASTMAGGGQPQHF
TRBJ1-1	TRBV28	TRBD1	.	TGTGCCAGCAGGCCCCCGACAGGGGATCATACTGAAGCTTTCTTT	CASRPPTGDHTEAFF
TRBJ2-7	TRBV6-5	.	.	TGTGCCAGCAGCTACGAAGGGGCCTATAACACCTACGAGCAGTACTTC	CASSYEGAYNTYEQYF
TRBJ1-2	TRBV6-5	.	.	TGTGCCAGCAGAAGGGGATTCTATGGCTACACCTTC	CASRRGFYGYTF
TRBJ1-4	TRBV19	.	.	TGTGCCACCAGGCCTGACGTTAATGAAAAACTGTTTTTT	CATRPDVNEKLFF
TRBJ1-1	TRBV14	.	.	TGTGCCAGCAGCCCAAAGGTCGACAGGCTGAACACTGAAGCTTTCTTT	CASSPKVDRLNTEAFF
TRBJ2-7	TRBV6-1	TRBD2	once	TGTGCCAGCAGGCCTGGGACTAGCGGGAGATACGAGCAGTACTTC	CASRPGTSGRYEQYF
TRBJ2-7	TRBV28	.	.	TGTGCCAGCAGAATAAACTACGAGCAGTACTTC	CASRINYEQYF
TRBJ2-5	TRBV11-3	.	.	TGTGCCAGCAGCTTATATGGGAGAGAAGAGACCCAGTACTTC	CASSLYGREETQYF
TRBJ1-1	TRBV6-5	.	.	TGTGCCAGCAGTTACTCAGACAGGTCTCCGAACACTGAAGCTTTCTTT	CASSYSDRSPNTEAFF
TRBJ1-5	TRBV19	TRBD1	once	TGTGCCAGTAAGATCGGACAGGGGTCATACAGCAATCAGCCCCAGCATTTT	CASKIGQGSYSNQPQHF
TRBJ1-5	TRBV6-1	TRBD1	.	TGTGCCAGCAGTGACCGGGACAGGGTCAGTCAGCCCCAGCATTTT	CASSDRDRVSQPQHF
TRBJ1-1	TRBV5-8	TRBD1	.	TGTGCCAGCAGCTTGGACCGGGACAGGGGGGACTTGAACACTGAAGCTTTCTTT	CASSLDRDRGDLNTEAFF
TRBJ2-1	TRBV7-6	TRBD2	.	TGTGCCAGCAGCCCTAGCGGGGGGGCCCCCCCCTACAATGAGCAGTTCTTC	CASSPSGGAPPYNEQFF
TRBJ2-5	TRBV27	.	.	TGTGCCAGCAGGGACTTACAAGAGACCCAGTACTTC	CASRDLQETQYF
TRBJ2-5	TRBV19	.	once	TGTGCCAGTAGTATCGGCAGCGGAGAGACCCAGTACTTC	CASSIGSGETQYF
TRBJ2-7	TRBV28	.	.	TGTGCCAGCAGTTTTATAACAGGAGCCTACGAGCAGTACTTC	CASSFITGAYEQYF
TRBJ2-1	TRBV19	.	once	TGTGCCAGTGGCGCCGGGACACTATCCTACAATGAGCAGTTCTTC	CASGAGTLSYNEQFF
TRBJ1-1	TRBV6-5	.	few	TGTGCCAGCAGTTACACAGGGATGAACACTGAAGCTTTCTTT	CASSYTGMNTEAFF
TRBJ2-5	TRBV7-8	TRBD2	.	TGCGCCAGCAGCCCTCGGGAGGACTTCCAAGAGACCCAGTACTTC	CASSPREDFQETQYF